This TCR beta chain was retrieved from a study of T cell changes during pregnancy in multiple sclerosis (dated by TCRdb to about 2019). General notes on the study: In women with multiple sclerosis, the researchers looked at how the T cell repertoire shifted as pregnancy progressed.

Library prep was done by the immunoSEQ multiplex PCR assay. As stored in TCRdb, this immuneACCESS dataset retains in-frame rearrangements with V and J assigned. A fraction of the clones does not appear; measured against another copy, unresolved V genes explain less than half of the discrepancy, and the remainder lacks a known reason. The sample has tens of thousands of clones on record, approximately 95% of them singletons. About 0.13% of the sample is in the top ten clones. In the case of this clone: Its antigen remains unidentified. No qualities accompany the bases; no much larger clone lies one base away.

V is reduced by 3 bases and J by 7 bases, leaving a spacing of 4 bases between them. Sequences LNHDA (CDR1) and SQIVND (CDR2) are obtained from the germline V gene (reference sequence). Reading from cysteine to phenylalanine, the CDR3 counts 11 amino acids. Only the CDR3 DNA stays, 33 bases, in frame from base 1. Material: CD4+ T cells from peripheral blood mononuclear cells, obtained after pregnancy. The V and J genes are TRBV19 and TRBJ2-1; the D gene is unclear. This sequence originates from a female donor with multiple sclerosis, enrolled in a pregnancy study. The CDR3 reads CASSIQNEQFF. The sequenced DNA is TGTGCCAGTAGTATCCAGAATGAGCAGTTCTTC.